This T cell receptor beta chain originates from a study of T cell repertoires in ileal Crohn's disease. The wider study: All patients had surgery for stricturing (about 60%) or penetrating (roughly 39%) disease. About half of patients got postoperative therapy: under twelve thiopurines, around 20 anti-TNF. Study-wide results and limits: All patients with clonality above 26.8% had endoscopic recurrence. High-frequency clones were more common in sorted CD8 than CD4 cells.

In germline, CDR1 is SGHDN, CDR2 FVKESK. CDR3 length: 14 residues. Trimming at V came to 2 bases and at J to 6 bases, leaving 6 bases not matched to a gene. This clone is a singleton in its sample. No antigen is known for it. Repertoires were generated with immunoSEQ multiplex PCR, while TCRdb's copy carries only in-frame clones and drops some. The sample records approximately 12,000 clones, about four fifths being singletons. The chain links TRBV14 to TRBJ2-7; 8 bases match TRBD2. The sequence derives from an adult with Crohn's disease. Sequenced input: ileal tissue. In DNA, the CDR3 is TGTGCCAGCAGCCAACTACTAGCGGCGGGCGAGCAGTACTTC. Translating it yields CASSQLLAAGEQYF.